This TCR beta chain derives from a study of blood T cell repertoires in COVID-19. Study context: Whether acute or convalescent, the COVID-19 samples came from the United States, Italy and Spain.

In the original analysis: Reference gene primers were amplified, and this amplification served to estimate nucleated cell counts. The protocol was immunoSEQ multiplex PCR, while the TCRdb copy is restricted to in-frame clones and leaves out a portion. V, J and clone size were drawn from that table, and D and trimming were deduced from the DNA. The repertoire holds approximately 94,000 clones, with about 88% as singletons. This receptor was identified in a man younger than 40 in a cohort sampled during active COVID-19. Sequenced material: peripheral blood.

This CDR3 is CASTGNPSGARGTGELFF. CDR3 sequence (DNA): TGTGCCAGCACCGGAAACCCTAGCGGGGCGCGGGGCACCGGGGAGCTGTTTTTT. The V gene is TRBV2, the J gene TRBJ2-2; TRBD2 agrees at 9 bases. There are 18 residues in the CDR3. The germline V gene has CDR1 SNHLY and CDR2 FYNNEI. V shed 7 bases and J 4 bases; nucleotides not matched to a gene: 16.